The 21 T cell receptor beta chains below come from one sample, sequenced in a study of cytotoxic CD8 clonotypes in ibrutinib-treated CLL. Measured with immunoSEQ multiplex PCR; TCRdb has only the in-frame clones, and not every one. Of tens of thousands of clones detected, over 55% appear once; the ten largest clones hold roughly 21%. The specimen comprised PBMCs, sampled after 24 months of ibrutinib treatment. Receptors were obtained from a human donor with chronic lymphocytic leukemia.

This clone occurred once. The chain couples TRBV29-1 to TRBJ1-4; possibly TRBD1 for D (5 bases). There are 13 residues in the CDR3. Trimming removed 5 bases at V and 7 bases at J, with 14 bases between. CDR1 is SQVTM, CDR2 ANQGSEA, per germline. In DNA, the CDR3 is TGCAGCGTTACAGGCGGCCCCGGTGAAAAACTGTTTTTT. This sequence encodes CSVTGGPGEKLFF.

The sample holds a few counts of this clone. The rearrangement joins TRBV27 to TRBJ2-7; TRBD2 matches at 11 bases. There are 15 residues in the CDR3. V gave up 2 bases and J gave up 4 bases; unmatched junction bases: 4. CDR1 MNHEY and CDR2 SMNVEV come from the germline V gene (reference sequence). CDR3 sequence reads: CASSLRLAGRYEQYF. The CDR3 coding sequence is TGTGCCAGCAGTTTACGACTAGCGGGAAGGTACGAGCAGTACTTC.

V is TRBV27 and J is TRBJ2-5; the D gene is possibly TRBD2 (7 bases). From germline, CDR1 is MNHEY and CDR2 SMNVEV (reference sequence). The CDR3 totals 14 residues. V was shortened by 3 bases and J by 4 bases, with 12 bases between the two germline ends. The CDR3 DNA sequence: TGTGCCAGCAGTTTTGGGGGGGCAGGAGAGACCCAGTACTTC. Protein sequence: CASSFGGAGETQYF.

The V and J genes are TRBV5-8 and TRBJ2-7, with 10 bases aligning to TRBD1. In germline, CDR1 is SGHTS, CDR2 YDEGEE. Trimming removed 6 bases from V and 2 bases from J; junction bases left unmatched: 5. There are 14 residues in the CDR3. The CDR3 loop reads CASTGTGVAYEQYF. In nucleotides, the CDR3 is TGTGCCAGCACCGGGACAGGGGTTGCCTACGAGCAGTACTTC.

The chain has TRBV7-6 and TRBJ2-3; D may be TRBD2 (5 bases). Per the germline V gene, CDR1 is SGHVS and CDR2 is FNYEAQ. Trimming removed 1 base from V and 6 bases from J, with 8 bases in between. The CDR3 loop spans 13 amino acids. The DNA for the CDR3 is TGTGCCAGCAGCTTAGTCGCGGGTGATACGCAGTATTTT. This encodes CASSLVAGDTQYF.

This chain connects TRBV7-9 to TRBJ1-4, with D maybe TRBD1 (6 bases). This CDR3 is 14 amino acids long. Per the germline V gene, CDR1 is SEHNR and CDR2 is FQNEAQ (reference sequence). Trimming took off 4 bases at V and 7 bases at J, with 13 bases between the two ends. The CDR3 DNA is TGTGCCAGCAGCTCAGGGGCAGTGAGTGAAAAACTGTTTTTT. This translates into CASSSGAVSEKLFF.

This clone was seen repeatedly, ten times or more. This chain links TRBV20-1 with TRBJ1-4; D unresolved. The CDR3 is 10 amino acids. CDR1 is DFQATT and CDR2 is SNEGSKA in the germline V gene (reference sequence). V was shortened by 6 bases and J by 3 bases, with 2 bases between the two germline ends. For the CDR3, the DNA is TGCAGTGCCCCTAATGAAAAACTGTTTTTT. This encodes CSAPNEKLFF.

This clone was observed a handful of times. V and J are TRBV4-1 and TRBJ2-1; D could derive from TRBD1 or TRBD2 (5 bases each). V shed 1 base and J shed 5 bases, with 12 bases lying between them. The CDR3 is made up of 15 amino acids. CDR1 is MGHRA, CDR2 YSYEKL, per germline. The CDR3 reads CASSQGWLGDNEQFF. CDR3 DNA: TGCGCCAGCAGCCAAGGGTGGTTGGGGGACAATGAGCAGTTCTTC.

This clone was detected a few times. The V gene is TRBV20-1, the J gene TRBJ1-6, with a weak D call TRBD1 (5 bases). The germline V gene has CDR1 DFQATT and CDR2 SNEGSKA (reference sequence). The CDR3 is 11 amino acids. V lost 3 bases and J lost 13, with 10 bases in between. The CDR3 nucleotides are TGCAGTGCTAGGGGGGTAGGGCCCCTCCACTTT. Protein: CSARGVGPLHF.

The gene calls are TRBV7-9 and TRBJ1-5; TRBD1 aligns across 7 bases. Trimming cost V 5 bases and J 2 bases; bases outside gene matches: 9. The CDR3 extends over 16 amino acids. Germline V gene data show CDR1 as SEHNR and CDR2 as FQNEAQ (reference sequence). The CDR3 nucleotides read TGTGCCAGCAGCACCCGACAGGGTTTGGGCAATCAGCCCCAGCATTTT. The encoded protein is CASSTRQGLGNQPQHF.

The CDR3: CASSLTGGWKTQYF. The CDR3 nucleotides read TGTGCCAGCAGCCTGACAGGGGGCTGGAAGACCCAGTACTTC. The chain has TRBV2 and TRBJ2-5; TRBD1 agrees at 10 bases. This CDR3 is built from 14 residues. Trimming cost V 6 bases and J 6 bases; bases outside gene matches: 7. The germline CDR1 and CDR2 sequences are SNHLY and FYNNEI.

The chain recombines TRBV5-1 with TRBJ1-5; D not resolved. The germline V and J ends were trimmed by 0 bases and 9 bases, with 10 bases remaining between them. The CDR3 totals 13 residues. The germline V gene encodes CDR1 SGHRS and CDR2 YFSETQ. This CDR3 reads CASSLGDAAPQHF. Written as DNA, the CDR3 is TGCGCCAGCAGCTTGGGAGACGCGGCGCCCCAGCATTTT.

A few counts support this clone. This chain connects TRBV5-4 to TRBJ2-5; the D gene is possibly TRBD1 (6 bases). The CDR3 contains 14 residues. The V gene lost 1 base and the J gene lost 3 bases, with 10 bases spanning the gap. CDR1 SGHNT and CDR2 YYREEE come from the germline V gene (reference sequence). The CDR3, as DNA: TGTGCCAGCAGCTTGCCGAGACAGGAAGAGACCCAGTACTTC. Amino acids: CASSLPRQEETQYF.

This chain links TRBV5-1 with TRBJ2-7; 8 nucleotides match TRBD1. CDR1 is SGHRS and CDR2 is YFSETQ in the germline V gene. Trimming took 4 bases from V and 0 from J; bases not matched to a gene: 12. CDR3 length equals 17 residues. The chain's CDR3 is CASSSYYRGFSSYEQYF. In DNA form, the CDR3 reads TGCGCCAGCAGCAGCTACTACAGGGGGTTTAGCTCCTACGAGCAGTACTTC.

This clone was recorded only once. V is TRBV2 and J is TRBJ2-2, with unresolved D. V was cut by 7 bases and J by 12 bases, with 15 bases left in between. The CDR3 covers 12 residues. Germline V gene lookup returns CDR1 SNHLY and CDR2 FYNNEI. The CDR3 DNA reads TGTGCCAGCACCCCGGGCGTGGGAAAGCTGTTTTTT. This codes for CASTPGVGKLFF.

The rearrangement links TRBV5-5 to TRBJ2-7, with 7 positions matching TRBD2. The CDR3 contains 15 residues. Germline assignment: CDR1 SGHKS and CDR2 YYEKEE (reference sequence). With V trimmed by 1 base and J by 7 bases, 11 bases remained unmatched. CDR3 bases: TGTGCCAGCAGCTTGTATGGCGGGAGCCATAGTGAGCAGTACTTC. This gives the protein CASSLYGGSHSEQYF.

The chain combines TRBV5-4 with TRBJ1-2; TRBD1 matches at 8 bases. Losses at the gene ends were 4 bases for V and 8 bases for J; bases not matched to a gene: 19. CDR1 is SGHNT and CDR2 is YYREEE in the germline V gene (reference sequence). CDR3 length equals 17 residues. The CDR3 region is CASSRIPPLDRARGYTF. The CDR3 DNA reads TGTGCCAGCAGCCGTATTCCCCCATTGGACAGGGCACGCGGCTACACCTTC.

The chain couples TRBV28 to TRBJ2-7; the D call may be TRBD1 or TRBD2 (5 bases each). Per germline, CDR1 MDHEN and CDR2 SYDVKM. The V gene lost 8 bases and the J gene lost 0 bases, with 14 bases spanning the gap. CDR3 length: 14 amino acids. CDR3 DNA: TGTGCCAGCCGGGGCCCGAAGAGCTCCTACGAGCAGTACTTC. Translation gives CASRGPKSSYEQYF.

CDR3 sequence: CASSHGLDYEQYF. For the CDR3, the DNA is TGTGCCAGCAGCCATGGACTTGATTACGAGCAGTACTTC. The V and J genes are TRBV11-1 and TRBJ2-7, with D perhaps matching TRBD2 (5 bases). Trimming removed 5 bases at V and 4 bases at J, with 12 bases between. Germline V gene lookup returns CDR1 SGHAT and CDR2 FQDESV (reference sequence). The CDR3 totals 13 residues.

This rearrangement joins TRBV7-9 to TRBJ1-4; 8 bases fit TRBD1. The V segment lost 3 bases and the J segment 6 bases; nucleotides outside the gene matches: 6. This CDR3 spans 15 amino acids. Germline V lookup: CDR1 SEHNR, CDR2 FQNEAQ (reference sequence). CDR3 region: CASSLTGVGDEKLFF. The CDR3 nucleotides are TGTGCCAGCAGCTTGACAGGGGTGGGAGATGAAAAACTGTTTTTT.

DNA for the CDR3: TGTGCCAGCAGTTTGCCCAGCAACACTGAAGCTTTCTTT. It specifies CASSLPSNTEAFF. The chain uses TRBV28 and TRBJ1-1; no firm D call. Trimming cost V 3 bases and J 2 bases, with 7 bases left between them. CDR3 length: 13 amino acids. From germline, CDR1 is MDHEN and CDR2 SYDVKM.